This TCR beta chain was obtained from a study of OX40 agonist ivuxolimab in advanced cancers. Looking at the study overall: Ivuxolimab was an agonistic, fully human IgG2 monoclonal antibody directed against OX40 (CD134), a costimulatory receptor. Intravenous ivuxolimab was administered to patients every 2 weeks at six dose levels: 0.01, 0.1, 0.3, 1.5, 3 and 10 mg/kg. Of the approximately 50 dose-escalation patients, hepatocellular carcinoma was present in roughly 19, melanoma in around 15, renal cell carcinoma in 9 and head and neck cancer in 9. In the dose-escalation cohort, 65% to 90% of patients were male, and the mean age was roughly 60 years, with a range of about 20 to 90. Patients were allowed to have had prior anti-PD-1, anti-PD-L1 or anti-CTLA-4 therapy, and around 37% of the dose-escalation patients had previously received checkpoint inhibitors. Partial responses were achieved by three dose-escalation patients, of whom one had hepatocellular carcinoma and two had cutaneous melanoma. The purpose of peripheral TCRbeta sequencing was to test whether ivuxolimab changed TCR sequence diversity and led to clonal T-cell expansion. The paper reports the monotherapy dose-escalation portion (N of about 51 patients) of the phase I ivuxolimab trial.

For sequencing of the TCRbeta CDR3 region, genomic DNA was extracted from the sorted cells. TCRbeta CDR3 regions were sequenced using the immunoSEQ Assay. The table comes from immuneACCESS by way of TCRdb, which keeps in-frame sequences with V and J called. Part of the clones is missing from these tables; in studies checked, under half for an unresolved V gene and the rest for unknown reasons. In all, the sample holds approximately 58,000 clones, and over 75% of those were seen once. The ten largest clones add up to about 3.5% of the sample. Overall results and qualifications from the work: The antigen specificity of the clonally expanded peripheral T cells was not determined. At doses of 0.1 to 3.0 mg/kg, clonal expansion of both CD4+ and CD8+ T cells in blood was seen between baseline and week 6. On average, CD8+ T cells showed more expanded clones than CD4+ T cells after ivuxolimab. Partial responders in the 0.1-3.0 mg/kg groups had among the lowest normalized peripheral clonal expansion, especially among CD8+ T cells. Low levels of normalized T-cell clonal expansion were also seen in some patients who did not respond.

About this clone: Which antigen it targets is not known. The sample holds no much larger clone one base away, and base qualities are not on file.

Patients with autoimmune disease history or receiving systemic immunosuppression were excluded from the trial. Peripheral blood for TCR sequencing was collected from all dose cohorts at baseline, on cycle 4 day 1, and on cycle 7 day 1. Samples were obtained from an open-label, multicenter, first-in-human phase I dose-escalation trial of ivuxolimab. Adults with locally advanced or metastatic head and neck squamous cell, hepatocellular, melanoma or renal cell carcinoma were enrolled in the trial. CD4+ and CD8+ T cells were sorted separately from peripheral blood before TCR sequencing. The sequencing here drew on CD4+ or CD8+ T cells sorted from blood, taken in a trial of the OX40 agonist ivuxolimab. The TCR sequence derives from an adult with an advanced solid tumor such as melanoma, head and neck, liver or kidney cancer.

The base sequence is TGTGCCTGGAGTTCACAGGGGAATCAGCCCCAGCATTTT. Protein translation: CAWSSQGNQPQHF. The chain is encoded by TRBV30 joined to TRBJ1-5, and 7 junctional nucleotides match TRBD1. The CDR3 holds 13 amino acids from the cysteine to the phenylalanine. Only the CDR3 part of the read is kept: 39 bases, read in frame from the first base. Clipping removes 2 bases from V and 4 bases from J, with 2 as the unmatched junction base count. The germline V gene (reference sequence) gives CDR1 as GTSNPN and CDR2 as SVGIG.